This T cell receptor beta chain was captured by sequencing in a study of T-cell memory formation after mild COVID-19. Across the whole study: TCR clusters showed largely donor specificity. Study-level points and caveats: Contracting CD8+ clones were enriched in EMRA, CD4+ mainly in CM and EM. Certain responding clones were present in pre-infection memory, suggesting participation of cross-reactive memory.

A note on this clonotype: What it binds is not known.

Unmatched junction bases numbered 12, after V lost 5 bases and J lost 4 bases. Germline assignment: CDR1 MNHEY and CDR2 SVGAGI. The CDR3 covers 16 residues. After 5'RACE with constant-segment primers, TCR alpha and TCR beta cDNA libraries carrying sample barcodes and UMIs were obtained. TCRdb re-called the 5' RACE reads through MiXCR, storing one row per CDR3 protein. The data show roughly 450,000 distinct CDR3 sequences, under 20% seen once. Sequenced: PBMCs or a T cell subset sorted from them (not recorded which). The TCR was taken from a man between 18 and 35 years old who had mild COVID-19 (a few samples of this study predate the infection). Cell type and time point are not known. The chain employs TRBV6-5 and TRBJ1-2; TRBD1 agrees at 8 bases. The CDR3 DNA reads as TGTGCCAGCAGTATCGACAGGGGAGCGCTCGTCTATGGCTACACCTTC. Translation gives CASSIDRGALVYGYTF.